This TCR beta chain was identified in a study of cytotoxic CD8 clonotypes in ibrutinib-treated CLL. Findings and limits, study-wide: Clonality increased with ibrutinib response but returned toward baseline at progression.

Note on this clone: The antigen remains undetermined.

Method: immunoSEQ multiplex PCR; TCRdb's copy keeps in-frame clones and lacks some. The table has around 91,000 clones, around 84% seen once; the top ten hold more than 5%. The material sequenced was PBMCs, taken before ibrutinib treatment. The clonotype comes from a human donor with chronic lymphocytic leukemia.

This chain's CDR3 is CASSLAGFGNEKLFF. Here the CDR3 DNA reads TGTGCCAGCAGCTTGGCAGGGTTTGGTAATGAAAAACTGTTTTTT. The rearrangement links TRBV5-4 to TRBJ1-4; D is perhaps TRBD1 (5 bases). V dropped 0 bases and J dropped 4 bases, with 10 bases sitting between them. This CDR3 contains 15 residues. Looked up from germline, CDR1 is SGHNT and CDR2 is YYREEE (reference sequence).